These T cell receptor beta chains were read from a single sample in a study of a mutant IDH1 vaccine in newly diagnosed glioma. Assay used: immunoSEQ multiplex PCR; TCRdb lists only in-frame clones, some missing. The sample holds about 60,000 clones, around 80% seen once. No antigen has been assigned to these receptors. Sequenced here: PBMCs, sampled from a glioma patient whose treatment included an IDH1 peptide vaccine. The receptors come from a man aged 30 to 45 with glioma. Each CDR3 is given with its conserved first and last residue. The order of the fields is V gene, J gene, clone size, D gene, CDR3 length, CDR3 protein, CDR3 DNA. The D gene is left open where the match is weak. Size values are once, few and many counts, or a class for expanded clones, and some rows have none.

V: TRBV7-9; J: TRBJ2-1; size: .; D: .; length: 16; CDR3: CASSPPEGTFYNEQFF; DNA: TGTGCCAGCAGCCCCCCAGAGGGCACCTTCTACAATGAGCAGTTCTTC
V: TRBV6-1; J: TRBJ2-3; size: few; D: TRBD2; length: 15; CDR3: CASSEASGGPDTQYF; DNA: TGTGCCAGCAGTGAAGCTAGCGGGGGGCCAGATACGCAGTATTTT
V: TRBV19; J: TRBJ1-6; size: .; D: .; length: 14; CDR3: CASRNRPWDSPLHF; DNA: TGTGCCAGTAGGAACAGGCCGTGGGATTCACCCCTCCACTTT
V: TRBV27; J: TRBJ1-1; size: .; D: .; length: 14; CDR3: CASSYRPMNTEAFF; DNA: TGTGCCAGCAGTTACAGGCCCATGAACACTGAAGCTTTCTTT
V: TRBV15; J: TRBJ2-1; size: .; D: TRBD1; length: 16; CDR3: CATSRVRDRGDNEQFF; DNA: TGTGCCACCAGCAGAGTCCGGGACAGGGGGGACAATGAGCAGTTCTTC
V: TRBV10-3; J: TRBJ1-4; size: .; D: TRBD1; length: 14; CDR3: CAISKGAANEKLFF; DNA: TGTGCCATCAGTAAGGGGGCAGCTAATGAAAAACTGTTTTTT
V: TRBV9; J: TRBJ2-2; size: .; D: .; length: 18; CDR3: CASSTVNIGPGSTGELFF; DNA: TGTGCCAGCAGCACAGTCAATATTGGCCCTGGGTCCACCGGGGAGCTGTTTTTT
V: TRBV29-1; J: TRBJ2-6; size: .; D: TRBD2; length: 17; CDR3: CSARLAGGSSGANVLTF; DNA: TGCAGCGCTCGACTAGCGGGGGGTTCCTCTGGGGCCAACGTCCTGACTTTC
V: TRBV11-2; J: TRBJ2-7; size: .; D: TRBD1; length: 15; CDR3: CASSYRRTGDYEQYF; DNA: TGTGCCAGCAGCTATAGAAGGACAGGGGATTACGAGCAGTACTTC
V: TRBV19; J: TRBJ1-5; size: .; D: .; length: 16; CDR3: CATSPGQGYSNQPQHF; DNA: TGTGCCACGTCTCCGGGACAAGGATATAGCAATCAGCCCCAGCATTTT
V: TRBV19; J: TRBJ1-1; size: .; D: TRBD1; length: 15; CDR3: CASSIILRGLTEAFF; DNA: TGTGCCAGTAGTATAATCCTCAGGGGGCTGACTGAAGCTTTCTTT
V: TRBV6-5; J: TRBJ2-3; size: .; D: .; length: 14; CDR3: CASTRGGGTDTQYF; DNA: TGTGCCAGCACCCGGGGAGGGGGGACAGATACGCAGTATTTT
V: TRBV10-1; J: TRBJ1-4; size: .; D: .; length: 15; CDR3: CASSPGPGFGEKLFF; DNA: TGCGCCAGCAGTCCGGGACCTGGATTTGGTGAAAAACTGTTTTTT
V: TRBV2; J: TRBJ1-1; size: few; D: .; length: 15; CDR3: CASSDRGTMNTEAFF; DNA: TGTGCCAGCAGTGACCGGGGCACCATGAACACTGAAGCTTTCTTT
V: TRBV7-9; J: TRBJ1-5; size: few; D: .; length: 15; CDR3: CASSLGIGPNQPQHF; DNA: TGTGCCAGCAGCCTGGGAATCGGGCCCAATCAGCCCCAGCATTTT
V: TRBV19; J: TRBJ2-3; size: .; D: .; length: 16; CDR3: CASTPGGHGGTDTQYF; DNA: TGTGCCAGTACCCCTGGGGGGCATGGTGGCACAGATACGCAGTATTTT
V: TRBV29-1; J: TRBJ2-1; size: once; D: TRBD2; length: 15; CDR3: CSVISGGLSYNEQFF; DNA: TGCAGCGTTATCAGCGGGGGCCTTTCCTACAATGAGCAGTTCTTC
V: TRBV19; J: TRBJ2-1; size: once; D: .; length: 15; CDR3: CASSNFRTDKNEQFF; DNA: TGTGCCAGTAGTAACTTTCGGACTGATAAAAATGAGCAGTTCTTC
V: TRBV6-4; J: TRBJ2-2; size: medium-sized; D: .; length: 13; CDR3: CASSDAETGELFF; DNA: TGTGCCAGCAGTGACGCGGAAACCGGGGAGCTGTTTTTT
V: TRBV6-5; J: TRBJ1-2; size: .; D: TRBD1; length: 14; CDR3: CASTQTGGTYGYTF; DNA: TGTGCCAGCACTCAGACAGGGGGAACTTATGGCTACACCTTC
V: TRBV11-2; J: TRBJ2-2; size: .; D: TRBD2; length: 17; CDR3: CASSPTLMMGRAGELFF; DNA: TGTGCCAGCAGCCCGACCCTGATGATGGGGAGGGCCGGGGAGCTGTTTTTT
V: TRBV5-4; J: TRBJ1-2; size: .; D: .; length: 15; CDR3: CASSPSWGRNYGYTF; DNA: TGTGCCAGCAGCCCCTCATGGGGTCGGAACTATGGCTACACCTTC
V: TRBV2; J: TRBJ2-2; size: once; D: TRBD1; length: 14; CDR3: CASRRTGITGELFF; DNA: TGTGCCAGCAGGCGGACAGGGATCACCGGGGAGCTGTTTTTT
V: TRBV27; J: TRBJ1-2; size: .; D: TRBD1; length: 16; CDR3: CASSITPGQGNYGYTF; DNA: TGTGCCAGCAGTATTACACCGGGACAGGGGAACTATGGCTACACCTTC
V: TRBV25-1; J: TRBJ2-5; size: .; D: .; length: 14; CDR3: CASSETRSGETQYF; DNA: TGTGCCAGCAGTGAAACAAGGTCGGGCGAGACCCAGTACTTC
V: TRBV28; J: TRBJ1-6; size: .; D: TRBD1; length: 15; CDR3: CASSLLQGYNSPLHF; DNA: TGTGCCAGCAGTTTGTTACAGGGGTATAATTCACCCCTCCACTTT
V: TRBV13; J: TRBJ2-2; size: .; D: .; length: 16; CDR3: CASSLNPGWDTGELFF; DNA: TGTGCCAGCAGCTTAAACCCCGGTTGGGACACCGGGGAGCTGTTTTTT
V: TRBV11-2; J: TRBJ1-1; size: .; D: .; length: 13; CDR3: CASGLRGTTEAFF; DNA: TGTGCCAGCGGGCTGAGGGGGACTACTGAAGCTTTCTTT
V: TRBV28; J: TRBJ1-1; size: .; D: .; length: 14; CDR3: CASSLGQMNTEAFF; DNA: TGTGCCAGCAGTTTAGGACAGATGAACACTGAAGCTTTCTTT
V: TRBV30; J: TRBJ1-1; size: few; D: TRBD1; length: 15; CDR3: CAWSVIIGTGSKTFF; DNA: TGTGCCTGGAGTGTTATTATCGGGACAGGGAGTAAAACTTTCTTT
V: TRBV11-3; J: TRBJ2-1; size: .; D: TRBD1; length: 13; CDR3: CASSLGPDRSQFF; DNA: TGTGCCAGCAGCTTAGGGCCGGACAGGAGTCAGTTCTTC
V: TRBV13; J: TRBJ1-2; size: .; D: TRBD1; length: 13; CDR3: CASSLQGARGYTF; DNA: TGTGCCAGCAGCTTACAGGGGGCTCGCGGCTACACCTTC
V: TRBV5-1; J: TRBJ2-7; size: .; D: TRBD2; length: 16; CDR3: CASSLALGGSSYEQYF; DNA: TGCGCCAGCAGCTTGGCATTGGGCGGGAGCTCCTACGAGCAGTACTTC
V: TRBV2; J: TRBJ2-7; size: .; D: .; length: 13; CDR3: CARTGNPSYEQYF; DNA: TGTGCCAGAACAGGGAACCCCTCCTACGAGCAGTACTTC
V: TRBV18; J: TRBJ2-7; size: .; D: .; length: 15; CDR3: CASSPSRGEGYEQYF; DNA: TGTGCCAGCTCACCGTCCAGAGGAGAGGGCTACGAGCAGTACTTC
V: TRBV20-1; J: TRBJ1-1; size: few; D: .; length: 11; CDR3: CSAAENTEAFF; DNA: TGCAGTGCCGCGGAAAACACTGAAGCTTTCTTT
V: TRBV7-9; J: TRBJ2-2; size: .; D: .; length: 13; CDR3: CASSLEATGELFF; DNA: TGTGCCAGCAGCCTTGAGGCTACCGGGGAGCTGTTTTTT